A selection of T cell receptor beta chains follows, all from one sample in a study of cytomegalovirus exposure and HLA in healthy donors. TCRdb's copy holds only in-frame clones and misses some; the assay was immunoSEQ multiplex PCR. The repertoire has around 120,000 clones, about 78% of them found once; the top ten carry roughly 3%. Specimen: PBMCs. Every receptor here comes from a human donor in good health. Both conserved end residues are part of each CDR3. A D gene is named only where the DNA matches it firmly. Some rows have no size entry. The others give once, few or many, or a class for an expanded clone.

abundance	v_gene	j_gene	d_gene	CDR3aa	CDR3nt
once	TRBV5-4	TRBJ1-6	TRBD1	CASSTRTGENSPLHF	TGTGCCAGCAGCACCCGGACAGGGGAGAATTCACCCCTCCACTTT
.	TRBV9	TRBJ2-7	TRBD2	CASSAQTSGRYEQYF	TGTGCCAGCAGCGCCCAGACTAGCGGGAGGTACGAGCAGTACTTC
.	TRBV6-5	TRBJ1-2	TRBD1	CASSAGTGRHGYTF	TGTGCCAGCAGCGCCGGGACAGGGCGCCACGGCTACACCTTC
.	TRBV7-2	TRBJ2-7	.	CASSLLGYAYEQYF	TGTGCCAGCAGCTTACTGGGCTATGCCTACGAGCAGTACTTC
.	TRBV5-6	TRBJ1-4	TRBD1	CASSLGRTGNNEKLFF	TGTGCCAGCAGCTTGGGGAGGACAGGAAATAATGAAAAACTGTTTTTT
.	TRBV2	TRBJ2-3	.	CASSAMDTQYF	TGTGCCAGCAGTGCTATGGATACGCAGTATTTT
.	TRBV4-2	TRBJ2-1	TRBD2	CASSQSGGNEQFF	TGTGCCAGCAGCCAATCGGGGGGCAATGAGCAGTTCTTC
.	TRBV2	TRBJ2-1	.	CASSESSGQSREQFF	TGTGCCAGCAGCGAGTCGTCAGGACAGTCACGTGAGCAGTTCTTC
.	TRBV5-1	TRBJ2-1	TRBD1	CASSPRTGGRDEQFF	TGCGCCAGCAGCCCCCGGACAGGGGGGAGGGATGAGCAGTTCTTC
.	TRBV30	TRBJ2-3	.	CAWSATRSTDTQYF	TGTGCCTGGAGTGCGACTAGAAGCACAGATACGCAGTATTTT
.	TRBV5-4	TRBJ1-6	TRBD1	CASSPTGALSPLHF	TGTGCCAGCAGCCCCACAGGGGCCCTGTCACCCCTCCACTTT
few	TRBV27	TRBJ2-7	.	CASSLWWLDEQYF	TGTGCCAGCAGTTTATGGTGGCTAGACGAGCAGTACTTC
few	TRBV6-4	TRBJ2-3	.	CASSERGTDTQYF	TGTGCCAGCAGTGAGCGGGGCACAGATACGCAGTATTTT
few	TRBV5-1	TRBJ2-7	TRBD2	CASSLLTSGGYEQYF	TGCGCCAGCAGCTTGCTTACTAGCGGGGGTTACGAGCAGTACTTC
few	TRBV27	TRBJ2-1	TRBD2	CASGTSGGLYNEQFF	TGTGCCAGCGGGACTAGCGGGGGATTATACAATGAGCAGTTCTTC
.	TRBV2	TRBJ2-7	.	CASSELLGLEGVLSYEQYF	TGTGCCAGCAGTGAGCTATTAGGATTGGAGGGAGTCCTCTCCTACGAGCAGTACTTC
.	TRBV2	TRBJ1-6	.	CASIMSYNSPLHF	TGTGCCAGCATTATGTCCTATAATTCACCCCTCCACTTT
few	TRBV18	TRBJ1-1	TRBD1	CASSPGQGGTTEAFF	TGTGCCAGCTCACCCGGACAGGGAGGCACCACTGAAGCTTTCTTT
once	TRBV27	TRBJ2-7	.	CASRPGIGEQYF	TGTGCCAGCAGGCCGGGGATCGGCGAGCAGTACTTC
once	TRBV6-6	TRBJ1-6	.	CASSPVQAARNSPLHF	TGTGCCAGCAGCCCCGTGCAGGCCGCACGGAATTCACCCCTCCACTTT
.	TRBV4-2	TRBJ2-1	TRBD2	CAGSQEGPGLVRDEQFF	TGTGCCGGCAGCCAAGAGGGCCCGGGACTAGTCCGCGATGAGCAGTTCTTC
.	TRBV6-5	TRBJ2-2	TRBD1	CASSGDRGRTGELFF	TGTGCCAGCAGTGGGGACAGGGGGCGCACCGGGGAGCTGTTTTTT
.	TRBV27	TRBJ1-2	.	CASSRDSYGYTF	TGTGCCAGCAGCCGAGACAGCTATGGCTACACCTTC
.	TRBV2	TRBJ1-1	.	CASRQGGGGTEAFF	TGTGCCAGCAGGCAAGGGGGGGGCGGCACTGAAGCTTTCTTT
.	TRBV28	TRBJ2-7	.	CASSPSTVRQTPRYEQYF	TGTGCCAGCAGCCCCAGCACCGTTAGACAGACACCGAGATACGAGCAGTACTTC
.	TRBV5-1	TRBJ2-7	TRBD2	CASSLGGTTSWEQYF	TGCGCCAGCAGCTTGGGTGGGACTACCAGTTGGGAGCAGTACTTC
.	TRBV16	TRBJ2-7	.	CASSQAVTYEQYF	TGTGCCAGCAGCCAAGCAGTAACGTACGAGCAGTACTTC
.	TRBV14	TRBJ2-3	TRBD2	CASSQWTSGKSTDTQYF	TGTGCCAGCAGCCAGTGGACTAGCGGGAAGAGCACAGATACGCAGTATTTT
.	TRBV19	TRBJ2-1	.	CASSLGAVDEQFF	TGTGCCAGTAGTCTAGGGGCTGTCGATGAGCAGTTCTTC
.	TRBV5-4	TRBJ2-7	TRBD2	CASSLASGRPYEQYF	TGTGCCAGCAGCTTGGCTAGCGGGAGACCCTACGAGCAGTACTTC
.	TRBV27	TRBJ1-1	.	CASSSGASTEAFF	TGTGCCAGCAGTTCAGGGGCCAGCACTGAAGCTTTCTTT
.	TRBV5-8	TRBJ2-3	TRBD2	CARAGVTRDTQYF	TGTGCCAGAGCGGGAGTAACAAGGGATACGCAGTATTTT
few	TRBV18	TRBJ2-7	.	CASSPDSLYEQYF	TGTGCCAGCTCACCGGACAGTTTGTACGAGCAGTACTTC
few	TRBV5-6	TRBJ2-5	TRBD2	CASSPGGAWETQYF	TGTGCCAGCAGCCCCGGGGGGGCCTGGGAGACCCAGTACTTC
.	TRBV2	TRBJ2-2	TRBD1	CASSGQGLNTGELFF	TGTGCCAGCAGTGGACAGGGTTTAAACACCGGGGAGCTGTTTTTT
few	TRBV29-1	TRBJ2-5	TRBD2	CSVEEGGGETQYF	TGCAGCGTTGAAGAGGGCGGGGGGGAGACCCAGTACTTC
.	TRBV7-9	TRBJ2-3	.	CASSTSGTDTQYF	TGTGCCAGCAGCACGTCGGGCACAGATACGCAGTATTTT
once	TRBV30	TRBJ2-5	TRBD2	CAWSRTSGLETQYF	TGTGCCTGGAGCCGGACTAGCGGCCTAGAGACCCAGTACTTC
once	TRBV19	TRBJ1-5	.	CASSSVHNQPQHF	TGTGCCAGTAGTTCGGTCCACAATCAGCCCCAGCATTTT
.	TRBV25-1	TRBJ2-5	.	CASSEVSWGLRETQYF	TGTGCCAGCAGTGAAGTCTCCTGGGGCCTACGAGAGACCCAGTACTTC
.	TRBV29-1	TRBJ1-4	.	CSVDGGEREKLFF	TGCAGCGTTGATGGAGGGGAAAGAGAAAAACTGTTTTTT
.	TRBV28	TRBJ2-5	.	CASSTGLVQETQYF	TGTGCCAGCAGTACGGGACTGGTCCAAGAGACCCAGTACTTC
.	TRBV4-3	TRBJ1-5	.	CASSQDMGAIQPQHF	TGCGCCAGCAGCCAAGACATGGGGGCAATCCAGCCCCAGCATTTT
few	TRBV30	TRBJ1-2	TRBD1	CAYTRDRENYGYTF	TGTGCCTACACGAGGGACAGGGAAAACTATGGCTACACCTTC
few	TRBV13	TRBJ2-2	TRBD1	CASRRTGPPGELFF	TGTGCCAGCAGGCGGACAGGGCCCCCCGGGGAGCTGTTTTTT
.	TRBV7-9	TRBJ2-3	TRBD2	CASSLILAGGDTDTQYF	TGTGCCAGCAGCTTAATCCTAGCGGGAGGGGACACAGATACGCAGTATTTT
.	TRBV11-2	TRBJ2-3	TRBD2	CASSFLAGGPTTDTQYF	TGTGCCAGCAGCTTTTTAGCGGGAGGGCCAACGACAGATACGCAGTATTTT
few	TRBV19	TRBJ2-7	TRBD2	CASSMSGTSQKYEQYF	TGTGCCAGTAGTATGTCCGGGACTAGCCAGAAATACGAGCAGTACTTC
once	TRBV5-1	TRBJ2-5	.	CASSLGAASRWETQYF	TGCGCCAGCAGCTTGGGTGCCGCTAGTCGGTGGGAGACCCAGTACTTC
.	TRBV7-2	TRBJ2-3	TRBD2	CASSLELAGGTSTDTQYF	TGTGCCAGCAGCTTAGAACTAGCGGGGGGGACTAGCACAGATACGCAGTATTTT
.	TRBV4-2	TRBJ2-7	TRBD2	CASSQVFTSGSYEQYF	TGTGCCAGCAGCCAAGTGTTTACTAGCGGGAGCTACGAGCAGTACTTC
.	TRBV5-6	TRBJ2-1	.	CASSHRLVGYNEQFF	TGTGCCAGCAGCCACCGACTAGTAGGATACAATGAGCAGTTCTTC
.	TRBV2	TRBJ2-3	TRBD2	CALGRENIDTQYF	TGTGCCTTGGGGCGGGAGAACATAGATACGCAGTATTTT
.	TRBV14	TRBJ2-1	TRBD2	CASRGLGTHNEQFF	TGTGCCAGCAGGGGACTAGGTACCCACAATGAGCAGTTCTTC
.	TRBV6-5	TRBJ1-6	TRBD1	CASSYRGGGSPLHF	TGTGCCAGCAGTTACAGAGGGGGCGGTTCACCCCTCCACTTT
once	TRBV27	TRBJ1-1	.	CASSKHGMSEAFF	TGTGCCAGCAGCAAACACGGGATGTCTGAAGCTTTCTTT
.	TRBV30	TRBJ1-6	TRBD1	CAWREGQPSPLHF	TGTGCCTGGAGAGAGGGACAGCCATCACCCCTCCACTTT
.	TRBV5-4	TRBJ1-2	TRBD1	CASSFSQGVYGYTF	TGTGCCAGCAGCTTTAGCCAGGGGGTTTATGGCTACACCTTC